Shown below are 21 T cell receptor beta chains from a single sample sequenced in a study of breast tumors, draining lymph nodes, adjacent tissues. TCRdb re-called the multiplex PCR reads with MiXCR, one entry per CDR3 protein. This sample has over 200,000 distinct CDR3 sequences; roughly 32% occur once, and the top ten carry 1.2% to 1.5%. Samples came from axillary lymph nodes draining the breast cancer. The material sequenced was axillary lymph node tissue. These receptors were collected from a female donor with breast cancer. Some clones in this sample may be carry-over from other donors' samples.

As to this clonotype: A read error may produce the germline difference seen at one junction end. This sequence joins TRBV2 and TRBJ2-7, with D possibly matching TRBD2 (6 bases). Germline V gene lookup returns CDR1 SNHLY and CDR2 FYNNEI. The CDR3 is 14 amino acids. The CDR3 spells CSSSEGRVSYGQYF. The CDR3 nucleotides read TGTTCCTCCTCGGAGGGTCGGGTCTCCTACGGGCAGTACTTC.

The rearrangement links TRBV7-2 to TRBJ2-7; tentatively, D is TRBD1 (7 bases). CDR1 and CDR2 (germline): SGHTA, FQGNSA. Between the trimmed V and J ends, which lost 2 bases and 6 bases, there was a span of 14 bases. The CDR3 spans 14 residues. The CDR3 region is CASSLSAGGLEQYF. For the CDR3, the DNA is TGTGCCAGCAGCTTATCGGCAGGGGGACTCGAGCAGTACTTC.

This clonotype was found many times. This chain uses TRBV9 with TRBJ2-7, with 8 bases that match TRBD1. The CDR3 is 14 amino acids. The germline V gene has CDR1 SGDLS and CDR2 YYNGEE. V lost 2 bases to trimming and J lost 4 bases; unmatched junction nucleotides: 5. The CDR3 region has the DNA TGTGCCAGCAGCGTCGGGCAGGGGGCATACGAGCAGTACTTC. It specifies CASSVGQGAYEQYF.

This clonotype has at least ten counts. The chain employs TRBV11-3 and TRBJ2-1, with TRBD2 identical over 11 bases. CDR3 length: 17 residues. Unmatched junction bases numbered 11, after V lost 4 bases and J lost 6 bases. From germline, CDR1 is SGHNT and CDR2 YENEEA. CDR3: CASSYRLAGLESNEQFF. CDR3 coding DNA: TGTGCCAGCAGCTATAGACTAGCGGGACTTGAGAGCAATGAGCAGTTCTTC.

The genes are TRBV2 and TRBJ1-2, with a weak D call TRBD1 (6 bases). CDR3 length: 13 amino acids. Germline V gives CDR1 SNHLY, CDR2 FYNNEI. V lost 3 bases and J lost 2, with 7 bases in between. The CDR3 sequence: CASSEQGNYGYTF. CDR3 nucleotides: TGTGCCAGCAGTGAGCAGGGGAACTATGGCTACACCTTC.

The V and J genes are TRBV3-1 and TRBJ2-2, with 16 bases that match TRBD2. Germline V CDR1 and CDR2: LGHDT, YNNKEL (reference sequence). V lost 4 bases and J lost 5; bases outside the gene matches: 7. The CDR3 runs 18 residues. In DNA form, the CDR3 reads TGTGCCAGCAGCCTGGGACTAGCGGGAGGGCCCGGAACCGGGGAGCTGTTTTTT. Its protein product is CASSLGLAGGPGTGELFF.

The chain has TRBV5-1 and TRBJ1-1; D unresolved. Germline loops: CDR1 SGHRS, CDR2 YFSETQ. The V end was cut by 6 bases, the J end by 13 bases, with 7 bases between. The CDR3 loop spans 8 amino acids. CDR3 in DNA: TGCGCCAGCACCTGGGGTTTCTTT. Translated: CASTWGFF.

This clonotype was detected ten times or more. This may stem from a read error, because a much larger clone lies one nucleotide away. The chain combines TRBV7-2 with TRBJ2-5, with D possibly TRBD1 on 6 matching bases. This CDR3 region has 15 residues. Germline CDR1 SGHTA, CDR2 FQGNSA. CDR3 coding DNA: TGTGCCAGCACCACAAATGGACAGCGCCAAGAGACCCAGCACTTC. Its protein product is CASTTNGQRQETQHF.

The chain employs TRBV20-1 and TRBJ1-3, with D tentatively TRBD1 (5 bases). The CDR3 is 13 residues long. In germline, CDR1 is DFQATT, CDR2 SNEGSKA (reference sequence). Trimming shortened V by 3 bases and J by 4 bases, and 10 bases separated the two germline ends. In DNA form, the CDR3 reads TGCAGTGCTAGGGGGACTCAAGGAAACACCATATATTTT. Amino acid sequence: CSARGTQGNTIYF.

This clonotype appeared many times. The chain recombines TRBV15 with TRBJ2-6; perhaps TRBD1 as D (5 bases). Trimming took 1 base from V and 2 from J, leaving 6 bases between them. This CDR3 region has 15 residues. Germline CDR1 is LNHNV and CDR2 is YYDKDF (reference sequence). The CDR3 loop is CATSRAGTGANVLTF. CDR3 nucleotide sequence: TGTGCCACCAGCAGAGCAGGGACTGGGGCCAACGTCCTGACTTTC.

This clonotype was recorded many times. The rearrangement uses TRBV13 and TRBJ2-3; no clear D gene. The V gene's germline CDR1 is PRHDT and CDR2 FYEKMQ (reference sequence). This CDR3 is built from 15 residues. The V and J ends lost 2 bases and 1 base respectively, with 10 bases between them. The chain's CDR3 is CASSLKFPGTDTQYF. For the CDR3, the DNA is TGTGCCAGCAGCTTAAAATTCCCGGGCACAGATACGCAGTATTTT. Full variable domain (missing parts from reference TRBV13 and TRBJ2-3): AAGVIQSPRHLIKEKRETATLKCYPIPRHDTVYWYQQGPGQDPQFLISFYEKMQSDKGSIPDRFSAQQFSDYHSELNMSSLELGDSALYFCASSLKFPGTDTQYFGPGTRLTVL.

A note on this clonotype: This CDR3 is missing its conserved last phenylalanine or tryptophan, likely due to a read error. The DNA is left out, because the CDR3 cannot be placed on it with certainty; the CDR3 is given as TCRdb lists it. The chain employs TRBV7-9 and TRBJ1-3. The germline V gene encodes CDR1 SEHNR and CDR2 FQNEAQ (reference sequence). The CDR3 numbers 15 amino acids, ends counted. The chain's CDR3 is CASSLPERSGNTIHL.

This clonotype came up once. The chain recombines TRBV7-8 with TRBJ1-6, with a possible D match to TRBD1 (5 bases). V was cut by 2 bases and J by 12 bases, with 11 bases left in between. This CDR3 contains 13 residues. Per the germline V gene, CDR1 is SGHVS and CDR2 is FQNEAQ. The CDR3 DNA follows: TGTGCCAGCAGCTTAAGCCGGGGGGTACCCCTCCACTTT. Residues: CASSLSRGVPLHF.

This clonotype has ten or more counts. V gene TRBV7-9 combines with J gene TRBJ2-3; D gene uncertain. The V end was cut by 5 bases, the J end by 1 base, with 10 bases between. The length of the CDR3 is 14 residues. Looked up from germline, CDR1 is SEHNR and CDR2 is FQNEAQ (reference sequence). This CDR3 is CASSQSPGTDTQYF. For the CDR3, the DNA is TGTGCCAGCAGCCAAAGCCCGGGCACAGATACGCAGTATTTT. Variable domain in full (rest from reference TRBV7-9 and TRBJ2-3): DTGVSQNPRHKITKRGQNVTFRCDPISEHNRLYWYRQTLGQGPEFLTYFQNEAQLEKSRLLSDRFSAERPKGSFSTLEIQRTEQGDSAMYLCASSQSPGTDTQYFGPGTRLTVL.

This clonotype was observed many times. J is TRBJ2-2 and V is TRBV6-5, with D possibly being TRBD2 (6 bases). Germline values: CDR1 MNHEY, CDR2 SVGAGI. The V end lost 7 bases, the J end lost 8 bases, and 11 bases lay between the germline ends. The length of the CDR3 is 12 residues. CDR3 bases: TGTGCCAGCATGGAGGGGCCGGGGGAGCTGTTTTTT. It codes for CASMEGPGELFF.

This chain connects TRBV6-5 to TRBJ2-7, with 7 positions matching TRBD1. The J segment lost 3 bases and the V segment lost 5 bases, leaving 7 bases of the junction unmatched. The CDR3 has 14 residues. CDR1 is MNHEY and CDR2 is SVGAGI in the germline V gene. The CDR3 sequence is CASSHTGDSYEQYF. Here the CDR3 DNA reads TGTGCCAGCAGTCACACCGGGGACAGCTACGAGCAGTACTTC.

The rearrangement uses TRBV13 and TRBJ1-3, with TRBD1 identical over 8 bases. Germline trimming cut 6 bases from V and 4 bases from J; bases unmatched to any gene: 8. CDR1 is PRHDT and CDR2 is FYEKMQ in the germline V gene (reference sequence). The CDR3 is 15 residues long. The CDR3 DNA reads as TGTGCCAGCAGACCCAGGGGGCGAGAAGGAAACACCATATATTTT. This translates into CASRPRGREGNTIYF. Filled out from reference TRBV13 and TRBJ1-3, the complete variable domain reads AAGVIQSPRHLIKEKRETATLKCYPIPRHDTVYWYQQGPGQDPQFLISFYEKMQSDKGSIPDRFSAQQFSDYHSELNMSSLELGDSALYFCASRPRGREGNTIYFGEGSWLTVV.

The sample holds one count of this clonotype. The conserved phenylalanine or tryptophan is not found at the CDR3 terminus, so this likely reflects a read error. This chain connects TRBV25-1 to TRBJ1-1; no reliable D call. Germline V gene data show CDR1 as MGHDK and CDR2 as SYGVNS. V lost 3 bases, J lost 5 bases, and 10 bases lay in between. The CDR3 is 13 amino acids. For the CDR3, the DNA is TGTGCCAGCAGTGACCGGTATATGACTGAAGCTTTCCTT. Translating it yields CASSDRYMTEAFL.

This chain links TRBV9 with TRBJ1-5, with TRBD1 matching over 9 bases. CDR3 size: 16 residues. Germline CDR1 reads SGDLS; CDR2 reads YYNGEE. The ends lost 4 bases at V and 6 bases at J; junction bases unmatched: 11. CDR3 in amino acids: CASSREAGQGFQPQHF. In DNA form, the CDR3 reads TGTGCCAGCAGCAGAGAGGCGGGACAGGGATTTCAGCCCCAGCATTTT.

This clonotype was counted at least ten times. This sequence may be a read error, since a much larger clone differs from it by one base. This rearrangement joins TRBV7-3 to TRBJ2-5, with 9 bases lining up with TRBD2. From germline, CDR1 is SGHTA and CDR2 FQGTGA. The CDR3 contains 15 residues. CDR3 amino acids: CASSLNSGGGETQHF. In DNA, the CDR3 is TGTGCCAGCAGCTTAAATAGCGGGGGTGGGGAGACCCAGCACTTC.

This clonotype occurred many times. The chain combines TRBV24-1 with TRBJ2-3; the D gene could be TRBD1 or TRBD2 (5 bases each). CDR1 KGHDR and CDR2 SFDVKD come from the germline V gene. This CDR3 has 22 residues. V lost 0 bases, J lost 0 bases, and 27 bases lay in between. The CDR3 DNA follows: TGTGCCACCAGTGATTTGAATACAGCCGGCAAGGGACCCCGTGTGAGCACAGATACGCAGTATTTT. Its translation is CATSDLNTAGKGPRVSTDTQYF.